This TCR beta chain was identified in a study of long-term antiretroviral therapy in people with HIV. Study-level results: Before ART, certain clones expanded, and these dominated the repertoire at all time points. Despite increasing after ART, diversity remained lower than that of transplant donor controls. CDR3 length ranges were narrower in HIV repertoires than in controls.

There are a few counts of this clone. The antigen is unknown. Researchers report immunoSEQ v3.0 was run at survey level. Per sample, sequencing targeted about 40,000-50,000 T-cell genomes. This table comes from immunoSEQ multiplex PCR, and its TCRdb copy is limited to in-frame clones, with some not included. Of more than 35,000 clones in the sample, 65% to 90% are singletons; the top ten hold roughly 5%. The CDR3 covers 17 residues. V shed 3 bases, J shed 0 bases, and the junction held 8 bases outside the gene matches. Germline CDR1 is SNHLY and CDR2 is FYNNEI. This sequence was found in a man in his late teens or twenties with HIV. The source material was unsorted PBMCs, sampled 1.5 years after starting antiretroviral therapy. The gene calls are TRBV2 and TRBJ2-3; 8 bases are a match to TRBD2. The DNA for the CDR3 is TGTGCCAGCAGTGATTGGTGGGCTAGCGGGAGCACAGATACGCAGTATTTT. Encoded protein: CASSDWWASGSTDTQYF.